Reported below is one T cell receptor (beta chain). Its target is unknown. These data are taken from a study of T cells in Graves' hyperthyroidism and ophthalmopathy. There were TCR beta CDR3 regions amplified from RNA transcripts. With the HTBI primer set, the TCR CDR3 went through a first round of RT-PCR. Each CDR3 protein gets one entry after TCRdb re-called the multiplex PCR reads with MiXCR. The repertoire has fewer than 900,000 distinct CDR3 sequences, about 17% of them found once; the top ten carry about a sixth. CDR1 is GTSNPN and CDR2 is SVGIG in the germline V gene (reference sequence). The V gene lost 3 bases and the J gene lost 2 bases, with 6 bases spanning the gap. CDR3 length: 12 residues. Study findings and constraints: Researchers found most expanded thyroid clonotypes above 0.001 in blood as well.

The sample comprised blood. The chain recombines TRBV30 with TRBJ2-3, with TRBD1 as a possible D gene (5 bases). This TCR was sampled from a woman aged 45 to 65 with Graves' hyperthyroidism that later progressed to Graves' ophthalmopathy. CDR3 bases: TGTGCCTGGAGCAGGGTCACAGATACGCAGTATTTT. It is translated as CAWSRVTDTQYF.